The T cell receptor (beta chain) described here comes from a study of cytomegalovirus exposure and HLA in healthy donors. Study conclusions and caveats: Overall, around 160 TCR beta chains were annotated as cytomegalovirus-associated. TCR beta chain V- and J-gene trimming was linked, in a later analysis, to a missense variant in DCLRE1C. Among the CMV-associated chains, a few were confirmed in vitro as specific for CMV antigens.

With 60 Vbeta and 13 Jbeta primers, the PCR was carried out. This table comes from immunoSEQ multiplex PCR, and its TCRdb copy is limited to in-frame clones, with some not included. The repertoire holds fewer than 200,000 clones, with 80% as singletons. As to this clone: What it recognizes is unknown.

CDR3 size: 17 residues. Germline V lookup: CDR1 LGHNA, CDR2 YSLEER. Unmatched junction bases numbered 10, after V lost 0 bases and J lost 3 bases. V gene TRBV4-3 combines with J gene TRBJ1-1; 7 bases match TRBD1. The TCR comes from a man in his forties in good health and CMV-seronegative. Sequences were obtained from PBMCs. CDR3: CASSQDLKTGTHTEAFF. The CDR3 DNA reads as TGCGCCAGCAGCCAAGATCTCAAGACAGGGACGCACACTGAAGCTTTCTTT.